This TCR beta chain derives from a study of OX40 agonist ivuxolimab in advanced cancers. As for the study more broadly: Ivuxolimab was an agonistic, fully human IgG2 monoclonal antibody directed against OX40 (CD134), a costimulatory receptor. Intravenous ivuxolimab was administered to patients every 2 weeks at six dose levels: 0.01, 0.1, 0.3, 1.5, 3 and 10 mg/kg. Of the approximately 50 dose-escalation patients, hepatocellular carcinoma was present in approximately 20, melanoma in some 15, renal cell carcinoma in 9 and head and neck cancer in 9. The dose-escalation cohort was roughly 87% male with a mean age of roughly 60 years, ranging from roughly 23 to 79. Patients were allowed to have had prior anti-PD-1, anti-PD-L1 or anti-CTLA-4 therapy, and approximately 40% of the dose-escalation patients had previously received checkpoint inhibitors. Partial responses were achieved by three dose-escalation patients, of whom one had hepatocellular carcinoma and two had cutaneous melanoma. The point of sequencing TCRbeta in the periphery was to test whether ivuxolimab changed TCR sequence diversity and drove clonal T-cell expansion. The paper reports the monotherapy dose-escalation portion (N ≈ 50 patients) of the phase I ivuxolimab trial.

For sequencing of the TCRbeta CDR3 region, genomic DNA was extracted from the sorted cells. The immunoSEQ Assay was used for sequencing of TCRbeta CDR3 regions. Not all clones reach the TCRdb copy of this immuneACCESS table, which keeps in-frame sequences only. Checked studies attribute under half of the gap to unresolved V genes and leave the rest unexplained. The sample has over 60,000 clones on record, around 84% of them singletons. Approximately 3.7% of the sample lies in the top ten. The CDR3 runs 15 amino acids, cysteine and phenylalanine included. The read is trimmed to its CDR3 DNA, 45 bases read in frame from base 1. Sequences MRHNA (CDR1) and SNTAGT (CDR2) are obtained from the germline V gene. V is pared back by 0 bases and J by 1 base, with 9 bases lying between the germline termini. Comments on this clone: Its antigen is still unknown. One base away there is no much larger clone; base qualities are not given.

The trial excluded patients who had a history of autoimmune disease or who were on systemic immunosuppression. Peripheral blood for TCR sequencing was collected from all dose cohorts at baseline, on cycle 4 day 1, and on cycle 7 day 1. Samples came from an open-label, multicenter, first-in-human phase I dose-escalation trial of ivuxolimab. Adults with locally advanced or metastatic head and neck squamous cell, hepatocellular, melanoma or renal cell carcinoma were enrolled in the trial. Before TCR sequencing, CD4+ T cells and CD8+ T cells were sorted from peripheral blood as separate populations. What the research found in general, with its limitations: On average, CD8+ T cells showed more expanded clones than CD4+ T cells after ivuxolimab. At doses from 0.1 to 3.0 mg/kg, clonal expansion was seen in both CD4+ and CD8+ blood T cells between baseline and week 6. Low levels of normalized T-cell clonal expansion were also seen in some patients who did not respond. In partial responders in the 0.1-3.0 mg/kg groups, normalized peripheral clonal expansion was found to be among the lowest, especially among CD8+ T cells. Antigen specificity was not determined for the clonally expanded peripheral T cells.

This TCR came from an adult with an advanced solid tumor such as melanoma, head and neck, liver or kidney cancer. The V and J segments used are TRBV6-4 and TRBJ1-1, and the D gene may be TRBD1, 6 bases matching. The source material was CD4+ or CD8+ T cells sorted from blood, sampled in a trial of the OX40 agonist ivuxolimab. This receptor has the CDR3 CASSDSSRGNTEAFF. The nucleotides are TGTGCCAGCAGTGACTCGAGCAGGGGGAACACTGAAGCTTTCTTT.